A few counts support the clone carrying this TCR beta chain. Its antigen is not known. Previously reported methods and listed TCR primers produced the bulk TCR libraries. From the PCR reads, TCRdb called clonotypes with MiXCR, one entry per CDR3 protein. The repertoire holds approximately 550,000 distinct CDR3 sequences, with about 25% as singletons. CD8+CD4-CCR7+CD45RA+ cells were sorted as naive CD8 T cells. This specimen comes from a study of molecular identifiers for immune sequencing clone quantification. Study-wide results and limits: Jurkat TCR RNA spiked in from one cell reportedly remained identifiable amid about a million naive cells. Clones exceeding 20 RNA copies carried over 97% of effector molecules but under 1% of naive-cell molecules.

This CDR3 is built from 15 residues. The germline gives CDR1 MDHEN, CDR2 SYDVKM. Trimming took 3 bases from V and 2 from J, leaving 14 bases between them. This chain links TRBV28 with TRBJ2-7; the D is unclear. Input material: naive CD8+ T cells from blood, with Jurkat cell RNA spiked in. Noted subset: FACS-sorted CD8+CD4-CCR7+CD45RA+ naive T cells. The clonotype was recovered from a human donor in good health. Some libraries in this study had Jurkat cell RNA spiked in. As DNA, the CDR3 is TGTGCCAGCAGTTTTCCCGCGGTGGCGACCTACGAGCAGTACTTC. It encodes CASSFPAVATYEQYF.